The 8 T cell receptor beta chains below all came from one sample that was sequenced in a study of blood T cell repertoires in COVID-19. Data came from immunoSEQ multiplex PCR; TCRdb stores just in-frame clones and leaves some out. The sample shows 40,000 to 55,000 clones, roughly 91% of them seen only once. Material: peripheral blood. Receptors were obtained from a man aged 45-65 years with active COVID-19.

This clone was detected once. J is TRBJ1-3 and V is TRBV19; a possible D gene is TRBD1 (6 bases). Looked up from germline, CDR1 is LNHDA and CDR2 is SQIVND (reference sequence). The V gene lost 7 bases and the J gene lost 4 bases, with 17 bases spanning the gap. The CDR3 has 15 residues. The CDR3 nucleotides are TGTGCCAGTACAGCGGGGGGCAGAGCGGGAAACACCATATATTTT. Translated: CASTAGGRAGNTIYF.

This clone was observed a handful of times. The J gene is TRBJ2-2, the V gene TRBV9; TRBD2 matches at 7 bases. CDR1 and CDR2 (germline): SGDLS, YYNGEE. The V and J ends lost 3 bases and 0 bases, in that order; junction bases with no gene match: 5. The CDR3 has 16 amino acids. The CDR3 region has the DNA TGTGCCAGCAGCGCTACCGGGGGGACGAACACCGGGGAGCTGTTTTTT. It translates to CASSATGGTNTGELFF. Combining the CDR3 with reference TRBV9 and TRBJ2-2 gives the whole variable domain DSGVTQTPKHLITATGQRVTLRCSPRSGDLSVYWYQQSLDQGLQFLIQYYNGEERAKGNILERFSAQQFPDLHSELNLSSLELGDSALYFCASSATGGTNTGELFFGEGSRLTVL.

V usage is TRBV3-1 (or the pseudogene TRBV3-2) and J usage is TRBJ1-6; the D is unclear. V was clipped by 2 bases and J by 6 bases, with 11 bases between them. The CDR3 extends over 15 amino acids. Germline V gene lookup returns CDR1 LGHDT and CDR2 YNNKEL (reference sequence). This chain's CDR3 is CASSQFFVLNSPLHF. The CDR3 DNA follows: TGTGCCAGCAGCCAATTCTTCGTCCTTAATTCACCCCTCCACTTT.

The chain is built from TRBV7-9 and TRBJ2-6; D remains unclear. CDR1 and CDR2 from the germline V gene are SEHNR and FQNEAQ (reference sequence). The length of the CDR3 is 15 residues. V dropped 4 bases and J dropped 6 bases, with 13 bases sitting between them. The CDR3 sequence: CASSSPRGPANVLTF. DNA for the CDR3: TGTGCCAGCAGCTCCCCTCGAGGTCCGGCCAACGTCCTGACTTTC.

This chain connects TRBV19 to TRBJ2-1; TRBD2 matches at 8 bases. The length of the CDR3 is 14 residues. V shed 5 bases, J shed 4 bases, and the junction held 4 bases outside the gene matches. Germline lookup yields CDR1 LNHDA and CDR2 SQIVND (reference sequence). The CDR3 DNA is TGTGCCAGTAGTTTAAGCGGGGGATACAATGAGCAGTTCTTC. It is translated as CASSLSGGYNEQFF.

The gene calls are TRBV6-5 and TRBJ1-1; D uncertain. This CDR3 is 14 amino acids long. Germline V gives CDR1 MNHEY, CDR2 SVGAGI. Trimming cost V 6 bases and J 8 bases, with 19 bases left between them. The CDR3 reads CASRPPGGGLEAFF. The CDR3 region has the DNA TGTGCCAGCAGACCCCCGGGAGGTGGTCTGGAAGCTTTCTTT.

The rearrangement joins TRBV6-1 to TRBJ2-7; 9 bases fit TRBD2. The CDR3 spans 15 residues. Losses at the gene ends were 2 bases for V and 3 bases for J; bases not matched to a gene: 5. Germline V gene sequence: CDR1 MNHNS, CDR2 SASEGT. The CDR3 nucleotides read TGTGCCAGCAGTGAAATGGGACTAGCCCTCTACGAGCAGTACTTC. Its translation: CASSEMGLALYEQYF.

The chain employs TRBV5-3 and TRBJ2-2; no definite D call. TRBV5-3 falls under the ORF class, with uncertain function. CDR3 length equals 13 residues. V lost 0 bases, J lost 7 bases, and 7 bases lay in between. CDR3 protein: CARSLAYYGELFF. The CDR3 DNA follows: TGTGCCAGAAGCTTGGCTTACTACGGGGAGCTGTTTTTT.